This is a list of T cell receptor beta chains from one sample in a study of blood T cell repertoires in COVID-19. Here immunoSEQ multiplex PCR was the method, and the copy in TCRdb shows in-frame clones only, minus some. The table includes approximately 180,000 clones, more than 75% detected once. Material for sequencing was PBMCs or T cells enriched from blood (not recorded which). These receptors all come from a human donor with acute COVID-19. The donor label of this sample is uncertain. CDR3s include the opening cysteine and the closing phenylalanine or tryptophan. The order of the fields is V gene, D gene, J gene, clone size, CDR3 protein, CDR3 DNA. A D gene is named only where the DNA matches it firmly. The size of a clone is reported for some rows only, either as once, few or many, or as a class for expanded clones.

TRBV29-1,TRBD1,TRBJ1-2,.,CSVAVRGQVYGYTF,TGCAGCGTTGCAGTCAGGGGGCAGGTCTATGGCTACACCTTC
TRBV19,TRBD2,TRBJ2-1,.,CASQRGGPYNEQFF,TGTGCCAGTCAGCGGGGGGGCCCCTACAATGAGCAGTTCTTC
TRBV4-2,TRBD2,TRBJ2-2,.,CASSHPGLAGGHPTGELFF,TGTGCCAGCAGCCATCCGGGACTAGCGGGGGGCCATCCTACCGGGGAGCTGTTTTTT
TRBV19,TRBD1,TRBJ1-1,.,CASSIDLPGTGGNTEAFF,TGTGCCAGTAGTATAGATCTCCCCGGGACAGGGGGGAACACTGAAGCTTTCTTT
TRBV28,.,TRBJ2-1,.,CASTGSRAPNNEQFF,TGTGCCAGCACCGGAAGCAGGGCGCCCAACAATGAGCAGTTCTTC
TRBV5-4,.,TRBJ1-4,.,CASSARGNEKLFF,TGTGCCAGCAGCGCAAGGGGTAATGAAAAACTGTTTTTT
TRBV16,.,TRBJ1-2,.,CASSQSPFNYGYTF,TGTGCCAGCAGCCAATCCCCCTTTAACTATGGCTACACCTTC
TRBV27,TRBD1,TRBJ2-7,once,CASRGQGDEQYF,TGTGCCAGCAGGGGACAGGGTGACGAGCAGTACTTC
TRBV14,.,TRBJ1-3,.,CASSQDGGMHTIYF,TGTGCCAGCAGCCAAGATGGGGGGATGCACACCATATATTTT
TRBV28,.,TRBJ1-4,.,CASSLRGEKLFF,TGTGCCAGCAGTTTACGCGGGGAAAAACTGTTTTTT
TRBV5-4,.,TRBJ2-2,few,CASSLSAGELFF,TGTGCCAGCAGCTTGAGCGCCGGGGAGCTGTTTTTT
TRBV10-1,.,TRBJ2-7,.,CASSPQGFRFAEQYF,TGCGCCAGCAGTCCGCAGGGGTTTCGGTTCGCCGAGCAGTACTTC
TRBV7-9,.,TRBJ1-1,.,CASSLTSGLNTEAFF,TGTGCCAGCAGCCTAACCTCGGGATTGAACACTGAAGCTTTCTTT
TRBV7-3,TRBD2,TRBJ2-5,.,CASSLGSGGQETQYF,TGTGCCAGCAGCTTGGGTAGCGGGGGCCAAGAGACCCAGTACTTC
TRBV27,TRBD1,TRBJ1-1,.,CASSSGQARGNTEAFF,TGTGCCAGCAGCTCGGGACAGGCTCGAGGAAACACTGAAGCTTTCTTT
TRBV10-2,TRBD2,TRBJ2-3,.,CASRGLAGFFPTDTQYF,TGCGCCAGCAGGGGACTAGCGGGCTTCTTCCCTACAGATACGCAGTATTTT
TRBV6-4,TRBD2,TRBJ2-3,.,CASSDSPAGGSTDTQYF,TGTGCCAGCAGTGACTCCCCCGCGGGGGGGAGCACAGATACGCAGTATTTT
TRBV28,TRBD1,TRBJ1-4,.,CASSFTGGREKLFF,TGTGCCAGCAGTTTTACAGGGGGCAGGGAAAAACTGTTTTTT
TRBV7-9,TRBD1,TRBJ1-4,.,CASRNLQGANEKLFF,TGTGCCAGCAGGAATTTACAGGGGGCGAATGAAAAACTGTTTTTT
TRBV30,TRBD2,TRBJ2-3,.,CAWSGSGGGADTQYF,TGTGCCTGGAGTGGAAGCGGGGGGGGAGCAGATACGCAGTATTTT
TRBV6-5,TRBD1,TRBJ1-6,.,CASSTGTGGSPLHF,TGTGCCAGCAGTACCGGGACAGGGGGTTCACCCCTCCACTTT
TRBV6-5,.,TRBJ1-2,.,CASRLGQFYGYTF,TGTGCCAGCAGACTCGGACAGTTCTATGGCTACACCTTC